Below are 24 T cell receptor beta chains sequenced from a single sample in a study of T cells in Graves' hyperthyroidism and ophthalmopathy. Using RNA transcripts as the source, TCR beta CDR3 regions were amplified. Researchers ran a first-round RT-PCR on the TCR CDR3 using the HTBI primer set. TCRdb called the multiplex PCR reads again in MiXCR, with one record for every CDR3 protein. The sample has hundreds of thousands of distinct CDR3 sequences, around 22% seen once. The sequencing sample was made of blood. These receptors originate from a man aged 30-40 years with Graves' ophthalmopathy.

The chain links TRBV27 to TRBJ2-3, with D perhaps TRBD2 (6 bases). This CDR3 has 15 amino acids. Germline CDR1 and CDR2: MNHEY and SMNVEV (reference sequence). Trimming removed 0 bases from V and 4 bases from J, with 11 bases in between. The CDR3 reads CASSLSEGWADTQYF. CDR3 bases: TGTGCCAGCAGTTTATCGGAGGGTTGGGCAGATACGCAGTATTTT.

This clonotype was seen ten or more times. This chain connects TRBV28 to TRBJ1-6; D perhaps matches TRBD1 (5 bases). Germline CDR1 and CDR2: MDHEN and SYDVKM. This CDR3 comprises 13 residues. Between the trimmed V and J ends, which lost 6 bases and 9 bases, there was a span of 12 bases. CDR3 nucleotide sequence: TGTGCCAGCAGAGCGGGACTCGGTTCACCCCTCCACTTT. Translated, it gives CASRAGLGSPLHF.

This clonotype was recorded a few times. The chain is built from TRBV3-1 and TRBJ1-5; tentative D call: TRBD1 (5 bases). The V and J ends lost 4 bases and 3 bases respectively, with 10 bases between them. The CDR3 covers 14 residues. Germline V gene lookup returns CDR1 LGHDT and CDR2 YNNKEL (reference sequence). CDR3 region: CASSRGQDNQPQHF. The CDR3 nucleotides are TGTGCCAGCAGCCGAGGACAAGACAATCAGCCCCAGCATTTT.

V is TRBV3-1 and J is TRBJ2-5; tentatively, D is TRBD1 or TRBD2 (6 bases each). Trimming removed 6 bases at V and 2 bases at J, with 16 bases between. The germline gives CDR1 LGHDT, CDR2 YNNKEL (reference sequence). This CDR3 is built from 15 residues. The CDR3 protein is CASSSGGTNQETQYF. The DNA of the CDR3 is TGTGCCAGCAGTTCTGGCGGGACAAATCAAGAGACCCAGTACTTC.

The chain carries TRBV5-1 and TRBJ1-2; D is unclear. V lost 0 bases to trimming and J lost 4 bases, with 13 bases between them. The CDR3 totals 15 residues. Germline V gene data show CDR1 as SGHRS and CDR2 as YFSETQ. The CDR3 spells CASSLDWAFSYGYTF. The CDR3 coding sequence is TGCGCCAGCAGCTTGGACTGGGCCTTCTCCTATGGCTACACCTTC.

This clonotype was observed many times. V usage is TRBV2 and J usage is TRBJ2-2; the match to TRBD1 covers 7 bases. Trimming removed 5 bases from V and 4 bases from J; junction bases left unmatched: 10. CDR3 length: 16 amino acids. Germline CDR1 reads SNHLY; CDR2 reads FYNNEI. CDR3 residues: CASSISGTAFTGELFF. The CDR3 DNA is TGTGCCAGCAGTATTTCCGGGACAGCCTTCACCGGGGAGCTGTTTTTT. Full variable domain (outside the CDR3, taken from reference TRBV2 and TRBJ2-2): EPEVTQTPSHQVTQMGQEVILRCVPISNHLYFYWYRQILGQKVEFLVSFYNNEISEKSEIFDDQFSVERPDGSNFTLKIRSTKLEDSAMYFCASSISGTAFTGELFFGEGSRLTVL.

This clonotype was seen a handful of times. V and J are TRBV5-6 and TRBJ1-5; a weak D match, TRBD1 (6 bases). V was cut by 1 base and J by 0 bases, with 11 bases left in between. The CDR3 is 16 residues long. Germline V gene sequence: CDR1 SGHDT, CDR2 YYEEEE. CDR3 sequence (DNA): TGTGCCAGCAGCTTGTCTCGGGGGGCTAGCAATCAGCCCCAGCATTTT. Translation: CASSLSRGASNQPQHF.

This clonotype was counted a few times. The chain employs TRBV24-1 and TRBJ2-7, with TRBD1 matching over 7 bases. The CDR3 totals 15 residues. CDR1 is KGHDR and CDR2 is SFDVKD in the germline V gene. With 5 bases clipped from V and 5 bases from J, the junction kept 11 bases outside the gene matches. The CDR3 reads CATSVGPSRGHEQYF. The CDR3 DNA follows: TGTGCCACCAGTGTGGGACCCTCGAGGGGGCACGAGCAGTACTTC.

Only a few counts were recorded for this clonotype. The V and J genes are TRBV18 and TRBJ2-7, with 8 bases lining up with TRBD1. V was pared by 3 bases and J by 0 bases, with 4 bases of the junction left unmatched. The CDR3 consists of 15 residues. CDR1 is KGHSH, CDR2 LQKENI, per germline. CDR3 nucleotides: TGTGCCAGCTCACCGGAGACAGGGGCCTCCTACGAGCAGTACTTC. As protein: CASSPETGASYEQYF.

The genes are TRBV20-1 and TRBJ2-1, with 8 bases aligning to TRBD1. The V gene end was trimmed by 5 bases and the J gene end by 2 bases; junction bases not matched to a gene: 5. Germline V CDR1 and CDR2: DFQATT, SNEGSKA (reference sequence). The CDR3 loop spans 14 amino acids. The CDR3 protein is CSAVSGGAYNEQFF. The DNA of the CDR3 is TGCAGTGCTGTTTCAGGGGGCGCCTACAATGAGCAGTTCTTC.

Ten or more counts support this clonotype. V gene TRBV5-5 combines with J gene TRBJ1-1, with 7 bases that match TRBD1. The CDR3 consists of 13 residues. Germline CDR1 and CDR2: SGHKS and YYEKEE (reference sequence). The ends lost 2 bases at V and 4 bases at J; junction bases unmatched: 2. The CDR3 DNA is TGTGCCAGCAGCTTCCAGGGGGGCACTGAAGCTTTCTTT. This sequence encodes CASSFQGGTEAFF.

This clonotype was counted a few times. This sequence joins TRBV12-3 or TRBV12-4 and TRBJ1-6; D gene ambiguous. This CDR3 spans 12 amino acids. The V end lost 5 bases, the J end lost 9 bases, and 8 bases lay between the germline ends. The CDR3: CASSGSLSPLHF. DNA of the CDR3: TGTGCCAGCAGTGGGTCCCTTTCACCCCTCCACTTT.

The sample holds a few counts of this clonotype. The J gene is TRBJ2-5, the V gene TRBV18; perhaps TRBD2 as D (5 bases). V was clipped by 3 bases and J by 4 bases, with 9 bases between them. Per germline, CDR1 KGHSH and CDR2 LQKENI. The CDR3 runs 13 residues. The CDR3 spells CASSPRVRETQYF. The CDR3 bases are TGTGCCAGCTCACCGAGGGTTAGAGAGACCCAGTACTTC.

This clonotype has a count of ten or more. The chain recombines TRBV2 with TRBJ2-3; no reliable D call. Germline-derived CDR1 and CDR2 are SNHLY and FYNNEI. V lost 9 bases, J lost 5 bases, and 9 bases lay in between. The CDR3 sequence is 11 residues long. CDR3 amino acids: CARARGDTQYF. The CDR3 DNA sequence: TGTGCCAGGGCCCGCGGAGATACGCAGTATTTT.

This clonotype was detected only a few times. The J gene is TRBJ2-4, the V gene TRBV18; D is unresolved. Germline values: CDR1 KGHSH, CDR2 LQKENI. The CDR3 sequence is 16 residues long. The V end was cut by 3 bases, the J end by 0 bases, with 12 bases between. DNA of the CDR3: TGTGCCAGCTCACCGGAACCAACACTAGCCAAAAACATTCAGTACTTC. It is translated as CASSPEPTLAKNIQYF.

The gene calls are TRBV28 and TRBJ1-6; no definite D call. This CDR3 region has 15 residues. V lost 2 bases and J lost 6, with 11 bases in between. Germline V gene lookup returns CDR1 MDHEN and CDR2 SYDVKM. As DNA, the CDR3 is TGTGCCAGCAGTTTACGCAGAGATAGTAATTCACCCCTCCACTTT. This sequence encodes CASSLRRDSNSPLHF.

This chain uses TRBV11-2 with TRBJ2-7, with D uncertain. Germline V CDR1 and CDR2: SGHAT, FQNNGV. The CDR3 is made up of 15 amino acids. V lost 2 bases to trimming and J lost 0 bases, with 11 bases between them. In nucleotides, the CDR3 is TGTGCCAGCAGCTTAAGCCCAACACCCTCCTACGAGCAGTACTTC. Translating it yields CASSLSPTPSYEQYF.

In its sample, this clonotype was seen a few times. The chain couples TRBV7-6 to TRBJ2-1, with D tentatively TRBD2 (5 bases). The germline CDR1 and CDR2 sequences are SGHVS and FNYEAQ. The CDR3 is made up of 14 amino acids. V lost 1 base, J lost 9 bases, and 13 bases lay in between. CDR3 loop: CASSLDAGNGEQFF. In nucleotides, the CDR3 is TGTGCCAGCAGCTTAGATGCCGGGAATGGTGAGCAGTTCTTC.

V is TRBV5-1 and J is TRBJ2-7, with 10 positions matching TRBD1. This CDR3 has 14 residues. V shed 4 bases and J 1 base; nucleotides not matched to a gene: 2. CDR1 and CDR2 from the germline V gene are SGHRS and YFSETQ. DNA of the CDR3: TGCGCCAGCAGCCAGGGACAGGGGTCCTACGAGCAGTACTTC. Its translation is CASSQGQGSYEQYF.

This clonotype has only a few counts. This chain joins TRBV7-9 and TRBJ2-1; 14 nucleotides align to TRBD2. Germline V lookup: CDR1 SEHNR, CDR2 FQNEAQ (reference sequence). Unmatched junction bases numbered 4, after V lost 5 bases and J lost 1 base. The CDR3 has 17 amino acids. The CDR3 bases are TGTGCCAGCAGCCTGGGGACTAGCGGGAGTTCCTACAATGAGCAGTTCTTC. It translates to CASSLGTSGSSYNEQFF.

The CDR3 nucleotides read TGTGCCAGCAGCCCCGGGACTAGCGGGAGGGGGACCCAGTACTTC. Protein: CASSPGTSGRGTQYF. The chain links TRBV27 to TRBJ2-5; TRBD2 matches at 16 bases. V dropped 6 bases and J dropped 7; count of bases not matched to a gene: 5. The CDR3 loop spans 15 amino acids. CDR1 and CDR2 from the germline V gene are MNHEY and SMNVEV (reference sequence).

This clonotype showed up just a few times. The chain couples TRBV29-1 to TRBJ1-3; D unresolved. Trimming removed 4 bases at V and 3 bases at J, with 1 base between. The CDR3 runs to 10 residues. In germline, CDR1 is SQVTM, CDR2 ANQGSEA. The CDR3 protein is CSVGGNTIYF. The CDR3 DNA follows: TGCAGCGTTGGTGGAAACACCATATATTTT.

V and J are TRBV4-1 and TRBJ2-5, with D unresolved. The V gene's germline CDR1 is MGHRA and CDR2 YSYEKL. Trimming left V 4 bases short and J 4 bases short, with 13 bases between. The CDR3 sequence is 14 residues long. CDR3 in amino acids: CASSPDISGETQYF. As DNA, the CDR3 is TGCGCCAGCAGCCCTGACATATCCGGAGAGACCCAGTACTTC.

This clonotype turned up a few times. The CDR3 sequence: CASEAEIYNEQFF. The CDR3 coding sequence is TGTGCCAGTGAGGCGGAAATCTACAATGAGCAGTTCTTC. This chain connects TRBV6-1 to TRBJ2-1; D gene ambiguous. V dropped 9 bases and J dropped 3 bases, with 12 bases sitting between them. CDR1 is MNHNS and CDR2 is SASEGT in the germline V gene. CDR3 size: 13 residues.